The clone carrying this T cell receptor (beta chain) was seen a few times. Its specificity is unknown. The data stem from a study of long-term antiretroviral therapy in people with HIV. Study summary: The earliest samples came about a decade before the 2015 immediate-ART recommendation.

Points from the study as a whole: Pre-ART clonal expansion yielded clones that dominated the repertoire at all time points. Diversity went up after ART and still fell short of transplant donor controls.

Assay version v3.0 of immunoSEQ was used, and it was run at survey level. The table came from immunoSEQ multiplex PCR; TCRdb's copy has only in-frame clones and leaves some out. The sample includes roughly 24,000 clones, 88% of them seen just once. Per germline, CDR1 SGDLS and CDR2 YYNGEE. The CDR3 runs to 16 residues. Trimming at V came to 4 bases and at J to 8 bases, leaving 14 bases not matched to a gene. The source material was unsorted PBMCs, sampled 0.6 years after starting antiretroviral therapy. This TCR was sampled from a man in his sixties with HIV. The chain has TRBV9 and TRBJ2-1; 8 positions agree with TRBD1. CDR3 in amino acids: CASSPGSSGGADEQFF. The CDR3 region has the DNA TGTGCCAGCAGCCCCGGAAGCTCAGGGGGCGCGGATGAGCAGTTCTTC.